These T cell receptor beta chains were read from a single sample in a study of T cells in Graves' hyperthyroidism and ophthalmopathy. TCRdb processed the multiplex PCR reads anew with MiXCR; each CDR3 protein has one entry. The sample holds about 640,000 distinct CDR3 sequences, around 15% seen once. The sample consisted of blood. The source of these receptors is a woman aged 50 to 60 with Graves' ophthalmopathy. Both conserved end residues are part of each CDR3. The D gene is left open where the match is weak. Some rows mark clone size as missing; the rest say once, few, many or name a class of expanded clone.

>14|TRBV10-3|TRBJ2-3|.|.
CAISDQQRTDTQYF
TGTGCCATCAGTGACCAGCAGCGCACAGATACGCAGTATTTT
>13|TRBV9|TRBJ1-2|.|.
CASSMRTESGYTF
TGTGCCAGCAGCATGCGGACAGAGTCTGGCTACACCTTC
>17|TRBV5-8|TRBJ2-3|.|.
CATAQNNRDFLADTQYF
TGTGCCACCGCTCAAAATAACAGGGATTTTCTCGCAGATACGCAGTATTTT
>15|TRBV20-1|TRBJ2-2|.|.
CSASTGIVFTGELFF
TGCAGTGCTAGTACAGGGATTGTGTTCACCGGGGAGCTGTTTTTT
>13|TRBV27|TRBJ2-2|.|.
CASSQGRTGELFF
TGTGCCAGCAGTCAGGGGCGGACCGGGGAGCTGTTTTTT
>15|TRBV20-1|TRBJ2-7|TRBD2|.
CSAKTPLAGDYEQYF
TGCAGTGCTAAAACCCCACTGGCGGGAGACTACGAGCAGTACTTC
>15|TRBV11-1|TRBJ1-6|.|.
CASSSLFAGSSPLHF
TGTGCCAGCAGCTCATTATTTGCCGGGAGTTCACCCCTCCACTTT
>16|TRBV12-3/TRBV12-4|TRBJ2-5|TRBD1|many
CASSSLTGKEAETQYF
TGTGCCAGCAGTTCTTTGACAGGGAAGGAAGCAGAGACCCAGTACTTC
>12|TRBV20-1|TRBJ2-7|.|many
CSARDHRYEQYF
TGCAGTGCTAGAGACCACCGCTACGAGCAGTACTTC
>13|TRBV2|TRBJ2-1|TRBD2|many
CASRSSGMNEQFF
TGTGCCAGTCGGTCTAGCGGGATGAATGAGCAGTTCTTC
>13|TRBV6-2/TRBV6-3|TRBJ2-1|.|many
CASSYGTGNEQFF
TGTGCCAGCAGTTACGGAACGGGGAATGAGCAGTTCTTC